The T cell receptor (beta chain) described here comes from a study of T cell responses to AZD1222 COVID-19 vaccine. The CDR3 loop spans 16 amino acids. The germline gives CDR1 LGHDT, CDR2 YNNKEL (reference sequence). With 3 bases clipped from V and 6 bases from J, the junction kept 8 bases outside the gene matches. Assay used: immunoSEQ multiplex PCR; TCRdb lists only in-frame clones, some missing. In the table there are roughly 93,000 clones, 89% of which are singletons. The rearrangement uses TRBV3-1 (or the pseudogene TRBV3-2) and TRBJ1-4, with 9 nucleotides matching TRBD1. The starting material was peripheral blood, obtained on day 0 of AZD1222 vaccination. The clonotype originates from an adult in good health. CDR3 coding DNA: TGTGCCAGCAGCCATGGAGCGGGGACAGGGCATGAAAAACTGTTTTTT. As protein: CASSHGAGTGHEKLFF.